Listed here are 14 T cell receptor beta chains from one sample, sequenced in a study of CD8 T cells in ankylosing spondylitis. Study-wide findings and caveats: Apparently characteristic of ankylosing spondylitis blood was a TCR beta motif (eight highly homologous variants).

No antigen is known for these receptors. TCRdb called the 5' RACE reads again in MiXCR, with one record for every CDR3 protein. The table lists about 130,000 distinct CDR3 sequences, roughly 17% of them singletons, with around a third in the top ten. The sequenced sample was blood, either unsorted or a sorted T cell fraction (not recorded which). Receptor source: a male donor with ankylosing spondylitis.

The V call is TRBV14, the J call TRBJ1-2, with TRBD1 matching 10 bases. Looked up from germline, CDR1 is SGHDN and CDR2 is FVKESK. Trimming at V came to 4 bases and at J to 6 bases, leaving 5 bases not matched to a gene. This CDR3 is built from 14 residues. The CDR3 is CASSRTGTGDGYTF. The CDR3 DNA reads as TGTGCCAGCAGCCGAACCGGGACAGGGGATGGCTACACCTTC.

About this clonotype itself: The DNA is omitted, as the CDR3 cannot be located on it reliably, and the CDR3 follows TCRdb's listing. The rearrangement links TRBV4-1 to TRBJ2-2. The V gene's germline CDR1 is MGHRA and CDR2 YSYEKL. The CDR3 extends over 16 residues, inclusive of both ends. CDR3 sequence reads: CASSPPGINTGELFFF.

This chain's CDR3 is CAISEPDRLHSYEQYF. The CDR3 region has the DNA TGTGCCATCAGTGAGCCCGACAGGCTTCACTCCTACGAGCAGTACTTC. This chain joins TRBV10-3 and TRBJ2-7; tentative D call: TRBD1 (6 bases). V was clipped by 2 bases and J by 0 bases, with 14 bases between them. This CDR3 contains 16 residues. The V gene's germline CDR1 is ENHRY and CDR2 SYGVKD.

The chain joins TRBV27 to TRBJ2-3, with D maybe TRBD2 (5 bases). V shed 0 bases and J shed 6 bases, with 16 bases lying between them. Germline-derived CDR1 and CDR2 are MNHEY and SMNVEV (reference sequence). The CDR3 is 16 amino acids. The CDR3 protein is CASSLSRVTRPDTQYF. As DNA, the CDR3 is TGTGCCAGCAGTTTATCTAGGGTAACTAGACCCGATACGCAGTATTTT.

This chain connects TRBV29-1 to TRBJ1-2, with D unclear. With 6 bases removed from V and 0 bases from J, the gap between germline ends came to 17 bases. In germline, CDR1 is SQVTM, CDR2 ANQGSEA. CDR3 length: 15 amino acids. DNA for the CDR3: TGCAGCGTCCTCTCCCGCGGATTAGCTAACTATGGCTACACCTTC. Its protein is CSVLSRGLANYGYTF.

The chain employs TRBV11-2 and TRBJ2-1; 10 nucleotides match TRBD2. Per the germline V gene, CDR1 is SGHAT and CDR2 is FQNNGV. V lost 2 bases and J lost 7; bases outside the gene matches: 17. This CDR3 spans 19 amino acids. CDR3 residues: CASSLRSSGSSFFWNEQFF. As DNA, the CDR3 is TGTGCCAGCAGCTTACGGTCTAGCGGGAGTTCCTTTTTTTGGAATGAGCAGTTCTTC.

The chain uses TRBV28 and TRBJ2-7; 7 nucleotides agree with TRBD1. Germline CDR1 is MDHEN and CDR2 is SYDVKM. V gave up 6 bases and J gave up 6 bases; unmatched junction bases: 11. This CDR3 contains 14 residues. In nucleotides, the CDR3 is TGTGCCAGCAGAAAGACAGGGAGTGACCCCGAGCAGTACTTC. It codes for CASRKTGSDPEQYF.

This clonotype turned up a few times. The rearrangement joins TRBV9 to TRBJ2-7; possible D gene TRBD2, 5 bases. This CDR3 spans 14 amino acids. Trimming stripped 2 bases from V and 3 bases from J, with 12 bases between. The germline V gene has CDR1 SGDLS and CDR2 YYNGEE. The CDR3 reads CASSVTGKGYEQYF. CDR3 nucleotides: TGTGCCAGCAGCGTCACCGGGAAAGGCTACGAGCAGTACTTC.

This clonotype was seen only a few times. The J gene is TRBJ2-1, the V gene TRBV7-6; maybe TRBD2 (6 bases). The germline gives CDR1 SGHVS, CDR2 FNYEAQ. This CDR3 comprises 13 residues. Trimming left V 4 bases short and J 5 bases short, with 9 bases between. The chain's CDR3 is CASSYLAHNEQFF. The DNA of the CDR3 is TGTGCCAGCAGCTACCTAGCGCACAATGAGCAGTTCTTC.

This clonotype was counted only a few times. The chain combines TRBV14 with TRBJ2-1, with no clear D. Trimming removed 0 bases at V and 6 bases at J, with 12 bases between. The CDR3 totals 15 residues. Germline CDR1 SGHDN, CDR2 FVKESK. The chain's CDR3 is CASSQEVLGGNEQFF. DNA for the CDR3: TGTGCCAGCAGCCAAGAAGTTCTGGGCGGCAATGAGCAGTTCTTC.

This clonotype was seen a few times. V and J are TRBV12-3 or TRBV12-4 and TRBJ2-4; 13 nucleotides align to TRBD2. Germline trimming cut 6 bases from V and 8 bases from J; bases unmatched to any gene: 4. The CDR3 is 14 residues long. CDR3 in DNA: TGTGCCAGCAGCTGGACTAGCGGGAGTGACATTCAGTACTTC. It is translated as CASSWTSGSDIQYF.

This chain uses TRBV4-3 with TRBJ2-5; 8 nucleotides match TRBD2. The length of the CDR3 is 16 residues. Germline values: CDR1 LGHNA, CDR2 YSLEER. With 4 bases clipped from V and 2 bases from J, the junction kept 9 bases outside the gene matches. In DNA form, the CDR3 reads TGCGCCAGCAGCCCCCGGGTAGCGGGACTGCAAGAGACCCAGTACTTC. Translation: CASSPRVAGLQETQYF.

This clonotype was counted many times. This chain links TRBV3-1 with TRBJ2-7; 10 positions match TRBD2. The length of the CDR3 is 15 residues. The V segment lost 4 bases and the J segment 7 bases; nucleotides outside the gene matches: 10. Germline V lookup: CDR1 LGHDT, CDR2 YNNKEL (reference sequence). DNA for the CDR3: TGTGCCAGCAGCCGGGATCTAGCGGGAGAGTGGGAGCAGTACTTC. Translation gives CASSRDLAGEWEQYF.

The chain is built from TRBV9 and TRBJ2-1, with 11 bases identical to TRBD2. The CDR3 spans 15 residues. Germline CDR1 SGDLS, CDR2 YYNGEE. With 0 bases clipped from V and 12 bases from J, the junction kept 8 bases outside the gene matches. In DNA form, the CDR3 reads TGTGCCAGCAGCGTAGGAGGGACTAGCGGATTTATGCAGTTCTTC. Residues: CASSVGGTSGFMQFF. The whole variable domain, remainder taken from reference TRBV9 and TRBJ2-1, is DSGVTQTPKHLITATGQRVTLRCSPRSGDLSVYWYQQSLDQGLQFLIQYYNGEERAKGNILERFSAQQFPDLHSELNLSSLELGDSALYFCASSVGGTSGFMQFFGPGTRLTVL.